The source of this T cell receptor beta chain is a study of T cell changes during pregnancy in multiple sclerosis. Assay used: immunoSEQ multiplex PCR; TCRdb lists only in-frame clones, some missing. Here the sample spans approximately 89,000 clones, about 93% being singletons. Sequencing used peripheral blood, obtained in the third trimester of pregnancy. The sequence derives from a female donor with multiple sclerosis, enrolled in a pregnancy study.

Here the CDR3 DNA reads TGTGCCAGTAGATCGCCCCTTGGGCACAATCAGCCCCAGCATTTT. Its translation: CASRSPLGHNQPQHF. This rearrangement joins TRBV19 to TRBJ1-5; no clear D gene. The V end lost 6 bases, the J end lost 3 bases, and 15 bases lay between the germline ends. Germline assignment: CDR1 LNHDA and CDR2 SQIVND (reference sequence). The CDR3 runs 15 residues. The whole variable domain, filled in from reference TRBV19 and TRBJ1-5, reads DGGITQSPKYLFRKEGQNVTLSCEQNLNHDAMYWYRQDPGQGLRLIYYSQIVNDFQKGDIAEGYSVSREKKESFPLTVTSAQKNPTAFYLCASRSPLGHNQPQHFGDGTRLSIL.